This TCR beta chain was observed in a study of CD8+ T cells in alopecia areata listed by TCRdb under 2018. Context from the whole study: The treated patients, all with moderate-to-severe alopecia areata, were enrolled in an open-label pilot trial of oral tofacitinib given at 5 to 10 mg twice daily. Tofacitinib was administered for 6 to 18 months, and 6 months of follow-up off drug were then conducted to assess delayed response and recurrence. Disease severity in treated patients was measured with the SALT score, which quantifies the percentage of affected scalp surface area. The study used high-throughput TCRbeta sequencing to examine T cell clonal expansion in alopecia areata, in both the C3H/HeJ mouse model and human patients. On the human side, TCRbeta sequencing was run on scalp tissue and on sorted CD4+ and CD8+ peripheral blood T cells from healthy controls and from alopecia areata patients with either patchy or totalis/universalis disease. Biopsies were taken from tofacitinib-treated patients at baseline and at 4 and 24 weeks of treatment, and a later scalp biopsy was taken in several of the tofacitinib-treated patients. Scalp clonality was compared among normal scalp (n=4), patchy alopecia areata scalp (n=8), and alopecia totalis/universalis scalp (n=8). The RNA source kit depended on sample type: the PAXgene miRNA kit for fixed scalp, the miRNeasy kit for PBMCs, and the RNeasy kit for mouse skin. TCRbeta CDR3 regions were amplified by immunoSEQ multiplex PCR with 35 Vbeta forward and 13 Jbeta reverse primers. The full study reports these points: TCR sequences shared between patients were less clear than in mice, possibly partly because of HLA diversity in the patient population. Tofacitinib significantly lowered scalp clonality and the number of expanded CD8+ clones among the top 100 scalp clones. Many expanded lesional clones persisted in scalp and blood during tofacitinib treatment, which may partly explain relapse after stopping treatment. Compared with normal scalp, lesional scalp had higher clonality and more expanded CD8+ clones, particularly in alopecia totalis/universalis, a pattern that suggests antigenic drive. Unlike mouse skin, where gammadelta T cells dominate, normal human skin contains resident alphabeta T cells that get sequenced too, which complicates analysis of the scalp TCR repertoire. Because the treated cohort was small and had only one nonresponder, larger studies are needed to examine links between baseline CD8+ expansion and response.

This clone occurred a few times. Its antigen target is currently unknown. Base-call qualities are not available, and no considerably larger clone is one nucleotide away. In light of the paper, this sample's treatment or condition label describes: oral pan-JAK inhibitor, 5-10 mg twice daily. From alopecia areata patients, peripheral blood was collected along with lesional scalp punch biopsies. PBMCs were isolated by density centrifugation and stained for CD3, CD4 and CD8, and CD4+ and CD8+ T cells were sorted on a FACSAria. CDR1 and CDR2, looked up from the germline V gene (reference sequence), are GTSNPN and SVGIG. From the cysteine up to the phenylalanine, the CDR3 has a length of 12 residues. The kept DNA is CDR3 alone, 36 bases in frame from the first base. V is reduced by 3 bases and J by 1 base, leaving a spacing of 6 bases between them. The library relied on the immunoSEQ multiplex PCR assay. RNA was extracted from all samples and reverse transcribed into cDNA, which served as template for TCR sequencing. SuperScript III was used for first-strand cDNA synthesis, primed with a 2:1 mix of oligo-dT and random hexamers. A synthetic immune receptor repertoire was used to measure amplification bias, and any remaining bias was corrected computationally. In the paper's pipeline: After raw reads were preprocessed to remove errors, the CDR3 was defined following IMGT conventions as running from the conserved cysteine to phenylalanine. To get clonality, Shannon entropy was normalized by log2 of the number of productive unique TCRs and the result was subtracted from 1. Whether each scalp clone was CD4 or CD8 was inferred by checking scalp TCRbeta sequences against the CD4 and CD8 repertoires from sorted blood. As stored in TCRdb, this immuneACCESS dataset retains in-frame rearrangements with V and J assigned. A fraction of the clones does not appear; measured against another copy, unresolved V genes explain less than half of the discrepancy, and the remainder lacks a known reason. The V and J calls and clone size are taken from that table; D and trimming were inferred from the DNA. This sample gives 200,000 to 250,000 clones in total; around two fifths of them show up just once. In total, the top ten clones hold around 0.48% of the sample.

This sequence uses TRBV30 and TRBJ1-1, with a tentative D gene TRBD1 over 5 matching bases. Sequencing was performed on CD4+ T cells sorted from blood, taken between weeks 30 and 35, from a patient treated with tofacitinib. This TCR was recovered from a human donor with alopecia areata. This receptor carries the CDR3 CAWRQGNTEAFF. In nucleotides, the sequence is TGTGCCTGGAGGCAGGGGAACACTGAAGCTTTCTTT.